This TCR beta chain was captured in a study of shared clonotypes between healthy human individuals. V dropped 2 bases and J dropped 6; count of bases not matched to a gene: 9. CDR1 KGHSH and CDR2 LQKENI come from the germline V gene. The CDR3 totals 16 residues. Template for every sorted-subset replicate PCR totaled approximately 200 ng DNA, around 32,000 T cell genomes. TCRdb's table, derived via immunoSEQ multiplex PCR, lists solely in-frame clones and lacks some. The sample comprises fewer than 1.6 million clones, roughly 98.5% of which are singletons, and roughly 0.36% rests with the top ten. Study observations and caveats: Sharing across a few donors was seen in 4% to 6.5% of naive CD4 clonotypes.

Of note for this clone: Its antigen is currently unknown.

Sequencing was carried out using naive CD4+ T cells sorted from blood. Subset here: CD45RA+ positively selected. The clonotype was recovered from a man aged 25-40 years in good health. The chain couples TRBV18 to TRBJ2-1, with 8 bases identical to TRBD2. The DNA for the CDR3 is TGTGCCAGCTCACCATCCTCCGGACTAGCCGTCAATGAGCAGTTCTTC. This sequence encodes CASSPSSGLAVNEQFF.